The 6 T cell receptor beta chains below all came from one sample that was sequenced in a study of OX40 agonist ivuxolimab in advanced cancers. Generated by immunoSEQ multiplex PCR, the TCRdb table keeps only in-frame clones and is missing some. The repertoire holds approximately 28,000 clones, with roughly 88% as singletons. The specimen was CD4+ or CD8+ T cells sorted from blood, collected in a trial of the OX40 agonist ivuxolimab. These receptors were obtained from an adult with an advanced solid tumor such as melanoma, head and neck, liver or kidney cancer.

The CDR3 here is CASSPRLAGGPHREQYF. DNA of the CDR3: TGTGCCAGCTCACCACGGCTAGCGGGAGGGCCCCATCGCGAGCAGTACTTC. The chain carries TRBV18 and TRBJ2-7; 12 bases align to TRBD2. The trim removed 1 base at V and 6 bases at J, leaving 10 bases unmatched. Per germline, CDR1 KGHSH and CDR2 LQKENI. The CDR3 extends over 17 amino acids.

The chain joins TRBV28 to TRBJ2-3; D is unclear. Trimming removed 8 bases from V and 0 bases from J, with 12 bases in between. The CDR3 is 14 residues long. Germline CDR1 and CDR2: MDHEN and SYDVKM. DNA for the CDR3: TGTGCCAGCTCCCGGGCCACTAGCACAGATACGCAGTATTTT. It is translated as CASSRATSTDTQYF.

By share, this clone ranks as medium-sized. This sequence joins TRBV5-1 and TRBJ1-1; D is ambiguous. CDR3 size: 12 residues. Trimming shortened V by 4 bases and J by 0 bases, and 4 bases separated the two germline ends. Looked up from germline, CDR1 is SGHRS and CDR2 is YFSETQ. CDR3 coding DNA: TGCGCCAGCAGCGGGATGAACACTGAAGCTTTCTTT. This encodes CASSGMNTEAFF.

This clone was counted a single time. V gene TRBV10-2 combines with J gene TRBJ1-2, with TRBD1 as a possible D gene (5 bases). The CDR3 runs 15 residues. Trimming removed 0 bases at V and 3 bases at J, with 11 bases between. Germline CDR1 and CDR2: WSHSY and SAAADI. The CDR3 DNA reads as TGCGCCAGCAGTGAGTCCGGCGGGGGATACTATGGCTACACCTTC. This translates into CASSESGGGYYGYTF.

The V and J genes are TRBV5-1 and TRBJ2-5; no reliable D call. V gave up 0 bases and J gave up 9 bases, with 15 bases separating them. This CDR3 contains 14 residues. Per the germline V gene, CDR1 is SGHRS and CDR2 is YFSETQ. CDR3 DNA sequence: TGCGCCAGCAGCTTGGATGGGAACGACCGGGCCCAGTACTTC. Translating it yields CASSLDGNDRAQYF.

V gene TRBV6-4 combines with J gene TRBJ2-3; TRBD1 or TRBD2 may be the D gene (6 bases each). The CDR3 consists of 15 residues. Germline V gives CDR1 MRHNA, CDR2 SNTAGT. The V gene lost 2 bases and the J gene lost 4 bases, with 13 bases spanning the gap. CDR3 sequence: CASSDGGGGPDTQYF. CDR3 DNA sequence: TGTGCCAGCAGTGACGGCGGAGGGGGACCAGATACGCAGTATTTT.